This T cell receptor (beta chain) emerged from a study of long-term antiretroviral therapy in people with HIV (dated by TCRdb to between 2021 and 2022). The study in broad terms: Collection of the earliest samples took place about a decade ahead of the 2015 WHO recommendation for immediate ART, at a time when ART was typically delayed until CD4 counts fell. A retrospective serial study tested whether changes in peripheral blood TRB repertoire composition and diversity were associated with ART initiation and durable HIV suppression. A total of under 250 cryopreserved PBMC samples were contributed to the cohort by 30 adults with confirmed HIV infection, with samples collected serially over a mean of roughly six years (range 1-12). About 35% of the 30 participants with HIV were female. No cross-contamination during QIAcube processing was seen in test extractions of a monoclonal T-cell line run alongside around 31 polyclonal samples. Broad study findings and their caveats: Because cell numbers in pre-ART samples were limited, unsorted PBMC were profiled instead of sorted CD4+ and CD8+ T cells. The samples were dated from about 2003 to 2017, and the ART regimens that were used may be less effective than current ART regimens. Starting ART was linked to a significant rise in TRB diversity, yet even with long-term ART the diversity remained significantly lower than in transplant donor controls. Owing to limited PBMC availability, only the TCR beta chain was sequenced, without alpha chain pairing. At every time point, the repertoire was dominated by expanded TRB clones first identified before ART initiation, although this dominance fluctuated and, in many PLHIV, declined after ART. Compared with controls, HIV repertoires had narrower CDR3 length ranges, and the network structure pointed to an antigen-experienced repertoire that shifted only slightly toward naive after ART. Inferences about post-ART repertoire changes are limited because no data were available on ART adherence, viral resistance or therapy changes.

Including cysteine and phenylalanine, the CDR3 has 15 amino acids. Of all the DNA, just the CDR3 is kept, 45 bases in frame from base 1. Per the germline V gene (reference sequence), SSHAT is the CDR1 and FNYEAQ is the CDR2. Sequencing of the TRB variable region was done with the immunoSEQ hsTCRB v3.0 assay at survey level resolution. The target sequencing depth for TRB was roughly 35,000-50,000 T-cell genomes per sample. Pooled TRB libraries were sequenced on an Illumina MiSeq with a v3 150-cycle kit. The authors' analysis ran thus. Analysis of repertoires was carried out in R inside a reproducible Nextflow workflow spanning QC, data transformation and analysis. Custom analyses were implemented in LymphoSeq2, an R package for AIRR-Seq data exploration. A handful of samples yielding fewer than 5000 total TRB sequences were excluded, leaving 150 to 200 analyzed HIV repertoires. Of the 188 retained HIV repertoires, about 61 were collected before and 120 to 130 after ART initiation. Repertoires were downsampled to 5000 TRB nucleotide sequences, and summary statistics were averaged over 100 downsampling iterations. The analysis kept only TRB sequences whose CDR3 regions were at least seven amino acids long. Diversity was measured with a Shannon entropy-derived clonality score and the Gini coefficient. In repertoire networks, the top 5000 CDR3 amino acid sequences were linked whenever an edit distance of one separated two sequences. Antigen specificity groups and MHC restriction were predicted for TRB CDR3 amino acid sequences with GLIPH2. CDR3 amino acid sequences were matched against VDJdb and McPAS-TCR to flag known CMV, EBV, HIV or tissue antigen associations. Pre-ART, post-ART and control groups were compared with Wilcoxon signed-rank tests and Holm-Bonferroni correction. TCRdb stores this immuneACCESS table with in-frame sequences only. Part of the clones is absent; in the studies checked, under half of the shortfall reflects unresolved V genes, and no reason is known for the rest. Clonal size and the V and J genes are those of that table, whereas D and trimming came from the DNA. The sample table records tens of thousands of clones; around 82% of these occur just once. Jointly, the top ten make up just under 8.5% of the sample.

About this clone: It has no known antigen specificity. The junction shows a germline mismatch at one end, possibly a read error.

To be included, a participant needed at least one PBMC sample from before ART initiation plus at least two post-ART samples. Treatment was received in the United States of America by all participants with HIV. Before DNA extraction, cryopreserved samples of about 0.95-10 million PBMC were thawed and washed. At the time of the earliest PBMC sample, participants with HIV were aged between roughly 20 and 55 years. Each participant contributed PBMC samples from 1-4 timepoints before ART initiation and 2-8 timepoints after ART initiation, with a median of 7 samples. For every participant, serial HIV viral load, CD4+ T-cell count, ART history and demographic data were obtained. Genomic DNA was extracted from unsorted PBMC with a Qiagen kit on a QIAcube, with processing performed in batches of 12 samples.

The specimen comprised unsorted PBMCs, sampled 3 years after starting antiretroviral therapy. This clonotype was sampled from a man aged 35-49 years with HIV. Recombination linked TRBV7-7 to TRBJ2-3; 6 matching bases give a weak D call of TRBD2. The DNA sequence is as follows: TGTGCTAGCAGCCCAGCGGGTGTTGGCACAGATACGCAGTATTTT. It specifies CASSPAGVGTDTQYF.